This T cell receptor beta chain was recovered during a study of T cells expressing NK-cell markers. Germline CDR1 and CDR2: DFQATT and SNEGSKA (reference sequence). This CDR3 contains 12 residues. With the 5' RACE reads reprocessed, TCRdb shows one record per CDR3 protein and no DNA. The sample data list more than 400,000 distinct CDR3 sequences. This sequence originates from a woman between 18 and 69 years old in good health. What was sequenced was blood T cells: a sorted CD56 or NKG2C T cell subset, CD4+ or CD8+ T cells, or bulk PBMC T cells (not recorded which). V usage is TRBV20-1 and J usage is TRBJ2-1; with no DNA, the TCRdb D assignment of TRBD1 cannot be verified. CDR3: CSAEPRDSYQFF.